The 2 T cell receptor beta chains reported below all come from one sample, sequenced in a study of liver allograft versus peripheral blood T cells (dated by TCRdb to 2019 to 2021). For the wider study: T cell receptor repertoires present within transplanted livers were compared with repertoires in the peripheral blood of liver transplant recipients.

The reads were generated on an Illumina MiSeq. TCRdb itself trimmed the public reads at Q25 with fastp, ran MiXCR and retained productive beta chains. Duplicate CDR3 protein sequences are folded into a single record with the most common DNA and genes. For this sample the table gives under 15,000 distinct CDR3 sequences, of which under 20% were detected only once. The top ten clonotypes cover roughly an eighth of the sample. These receptors originate from a human patient who had a liver transplant. Post transplant, some T cells may arise from the graft donor.

The rearrangement joins TRBV14 to TRBJ2-5; the D call may be TRBD1 or TRBD2 (5 bases each). The CDR3 spans 16 residues. The germline V gene encodes CDR1 SGHDN and CDR2 FVKESK. V was clipped by 0 bases and J by 0 bases, with 11 bases between them. The CDR3 nucleotides read TGTGCCAGCAGCCAAGATATGGGACGGAACCAAGAGACCCAGTACTTC. This codes for CASSQDMGRNQETQYF.

This clonotype appeared many times. The V gene is TRBV10-3, the J gene TRBJ1-2; D remains ambiguous. The CDR3 totals 15 residues. Germline V gene lookup returns CDR1 ENHRY and CDR2 SYGVKD. The V and J ends lost 6 bases and 5 bases respectively, with 19 bases between them. CDR3 residues: CAIRFGREFGYGYTF. The DNA for the CDR3 is TGTGCCATCAGATTCGGGAGGGAATTTGGGTATGGCTACACCTTC.